The source of this T cell receptor beta chain is a study of cytomegalovirus exposure and HLA in healthy donors. Primers for the PCR totalled 60 Vbeta and 13 Jbeta. TCRdb's copy holds only in-frame clones and misses some; the assay was immunoSEQ multiplex PCR. Of 160,000 or so clones in the sample, around 75% were seen once. The V gene's germline CDR1 is PRHDT and CDR2 FYEKMQ (reference sequence). The CDR3 totals 17 residues. Trimming cost V 4 bases and J 5 bases; bases outside gene matches: 12. This TCR derives from a man aged 18 to 30 in good health and CMV-seropositive. This chain links TRBV13 with TRBJ2-2; 8 nucleotides agree with TRBD2. Sequencing was done on a sample of PBMCs. The CDR3 bases are TGTGCCAGCAGCTCCCCCCTTTCGCGGGGGGCTACCGGGGAGCTGTTTTTT. Amino acids: CASSSPLSRGATGELFF.